The present T cell receptor (beta chain) was sequenced within a study of shared clonotypes between healthy human individuals. Terminally differentiated effector memory CD45RA+ cells were excluded from the naive CD8 cells, which were CD45RO-negative and positively selected for CCR7. Per the germline V gene, CDR1 is LGHNA and CDR2 is YSLEER. The CDR3 loop spans 16 amino acids. V lost 1 base and J lost 6; bases outside the gene matches: 8. The data were produced by immunoSEQ multiplex PCR, yet TCRdb's version contains in-frame clones alone and is incomplete. This table has millions of clones, approximately 94% appearing once.

Sequenced: naive CD8+ T cells sorted from blood. This sequence joins TRBV4-3 and TRBJ2-1; the match to TRBD2 covers 8 bases. This TCR came from a young man in good health. CDR3 protein: CASSQAAGGFRNEQFF. DNA for the CDR3: TGCGCCAGCAGCCAAGCGGCGGGAGGATTTCGCAATGAGCAGTTCTTC.